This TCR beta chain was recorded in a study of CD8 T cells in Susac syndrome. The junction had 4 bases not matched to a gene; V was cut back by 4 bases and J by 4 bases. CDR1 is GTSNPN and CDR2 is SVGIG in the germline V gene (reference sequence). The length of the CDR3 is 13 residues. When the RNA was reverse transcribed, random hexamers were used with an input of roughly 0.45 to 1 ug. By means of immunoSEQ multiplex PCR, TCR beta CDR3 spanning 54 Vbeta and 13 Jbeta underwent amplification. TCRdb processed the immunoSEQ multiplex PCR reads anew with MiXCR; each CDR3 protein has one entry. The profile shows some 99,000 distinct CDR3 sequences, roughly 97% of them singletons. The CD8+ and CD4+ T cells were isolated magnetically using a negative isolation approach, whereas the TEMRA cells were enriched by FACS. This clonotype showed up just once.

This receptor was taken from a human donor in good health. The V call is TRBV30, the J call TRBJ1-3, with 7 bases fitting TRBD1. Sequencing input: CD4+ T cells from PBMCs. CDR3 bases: TGTGCCTGGAAGGGGGCGCGGGGAAACACCATATATTTT. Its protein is CAWKGARGNTIYF.